The rows below give T cell receptor beta chains drawn from one sample of a study of OX40 agonist ivuxolimab in advanced cancers. TCRdb's copy holds only in-frame clones and misses some; the assay was immunoSEQ multiplex PCR. The table lists 69,000 or so clones, about nine tenths of them singletons. The input for sequencing was CD4+ or CD8+ T cells sorted from blood, taken in a trial of the OX40 agonist ivuxolimab. These TCRs come from an adult with an advanced solid tumor such as melanoma, head and neck, liver or kidney cancer. The CDR3 runs from the conserved cysteine through the conserved F or W.

>TRBJ1-1|TRBV10-1
CASSESGERAFF
>TRBJ2-7|TRBV5-1
CASSLAQGPLGEQYF
>TRBJ1-3|TRBV7-6
CASSLEGTAQSGNTIYF
>TRBJ1-6|TRBV14
CASSIQGGIGSPLHF
>TRBJ2-1|TRBV11-2
CASSLKAGGLYNEQFF
>TRBJ1-5|TRBV7-9
CASSRGTDSNQPQHF
>TRBJ2-3|TRBV5-8
CASSRGQGADTQYF
>TRBJ2-7|TRBV6-5
CASSYKQGFYEQYF
>TRBJ2-2|TRBV28
CASSSSGVYTGELFF
>TRBJ2-2|TRBV28
CASSPGSRTGELFF
>TRBJ2-5|TRBV5-1
CASYRGSGEETQYF
>TRBJ2-7|TRBV10-3
CAISESGRDHEQYF
>TRBJ2-1|TRBV5-1
CASSLTGGIRDEQFF
>TRBJ1-5|TRBV5-6
CASSQSQGAQPQHF
>TRBJ2-3|TRBV6-6
CASSTGGVDTQYF
>TRBJ2-7|TRBV10-3
CATTARDEQYF
>TRBJ1-2|TRBV30
CAWSRDYGYTF
>TRBJ1-5|TRBV28
CASSFSGGVNQPQHF
>TRBJ2-3|TRBV2
CASSEAPTGTGGGTDTQYF
>TRBJ1-1|TRBV20-1
CSAITAISAFF